These 12 T cell receptor beta chains were sequenced from one sample in a study of chemoradiotherapy in HPV16-positive cancers (dated by TCRdb to between 2022 and 2023). Library preparation used the immunoSEQ multiplex PCR assay. TCRdb stores this immuneACCESS table with in-frame sequences only. Part of the clones is absent; in the studies checked, under half of the shortfall reflects unresolved V genes, and no reason is known for the rest. In all, the sample holds more than 30,000 clones, and about 89% of those were seen once. In total, the top ten clones hold approximately 3% of the sample. Material: blood, obtained from a patient who underwent chemoradiotherapy. The receptors stem from a human donor with HPV-associated anogenital cancer.

This clone was detected a few times. The junction differs from germline at one of its ends, possibly a read error. This rearrangement joins TRBV5-1 to TRBJ1-1; no firm D call. The CDR3 runs 14 residues. Per germline, CDR1 SGHRS and CDR2 YFSETQ. The CDR3 DNA reads TGCGCCAGCAGCCAAGAAGACGGGTACACTGAAACTTTCTTT. Its translation: CASSQEDGYTETFF.

In nucleotides, the CDR3 is TGTGCCAGCAGTTACTCCTTGGGCGGGGGCACAGATACGCAGTATTTT. Translation: CASSYSLGGGTDTQYF. The rearrangement links TRBV6-6 to TRBJ2-3; the D gene is possibly TRBD2 (6 bases). The CDR3 length is 16 residues. V lost 0 bases and J 1 base, leaving 11 bases between the germline ends. Germline V gene data show CDR1 as MNHNY and CDR2 as SVGAGI (reference sequence).

The J gene is TRBJ2-5, the V gene TRBV7-6, with D possibly matching TRBD1 (5 bases). Looked up from germline, CDR1 is SGHVS and CDR2 is FNYEAQ. V was trimmed by 10 bases and J by 5 bases, leaving 17 bases between them. The CDR3 sequence is 13 residues long. The CDR3 region is CATSWGGLETQYF. The CDR3 DNA reads TGTGCCACCTCTTGGGGCGGCCTTGAGACCCAGTACTTC.

The J gene is TRBJ2-3, the V gene TRBV15; 10 nucleotides align to TRBD2. The CDR3 is 16 residues long. CDR1 LNHNV and CDR2 YYDKDF come from the germline V gene (reference sequence). With V trimmed by 3 bases and J by 3 bases, 6 bases remained unmatched. In DNA form, the CDR3 reads TGTGCCACCAGCAGGTCTAGCGGGGGTAGGACAGATACGCAGTATTTT. Translated, it gives CATSRSSGGRTDTQYF.

V and J are TRBV5-1 and TRBJ2-5; TRBD1 agrees at 9 bases. The CDR3 contains 17 residues. V dropped 1 base and J dropped 2; count of bases not matched to a gene: 9. Germline V gene lookup returns CDR1 SGHRS and CDR2 YFSETQ. The CDR3 DNA follows: TGCGCCAGCAGCTTGTTTCTGGGGGACAGGGTGCAAGAGACCCAGTACTTC. It specifies CASSLFLGDRVQETQYF.

The DNA of the CDR3 is TGTGCCAGCACCCCGACAGGGGGCGCAGAGACCCAGTACTTC. Its translation: CASTPTGGAETQYF. The chain has TRBV7-2 and TRBJ2-5; 10 bases are shared with TRBD1. With 7 bases clipped from V and 4 bases from J, the junction kept 6 bases outside the gene matches. The length of the CDR3 is 14 residues. Germline assignment: CDR1 SGHTA and CDR2 FQGNSA. Full variable domain (outside the CDR3, taken from reference TRBV7-2 and TRBJ2-5): GAGVSQSPSNKVTEKGKDVELRCDPISGHTALYWYRQSLGQGLEFLIYFQGNSAPDKSGLPSDRFSAERTGGSVSTLTIQRTQQEDSAVYLCASTPTGGAETQYFGPGTRLLVL.

The V gene is TRBV5-1, the J gene TRBJ2-5; 11 positions agree with TRBD2. V shed 0 bases, J shed 2 bases, and the junction held 9 bases outside the gene matches. Germline V gene lookup returns CDR1 SGHRS and CDR2 YFSETQ. This CDR3 is built from 18 residues. The CDR3 spells CASSLDRRGTSGQETQYF. The CDR3 DNA follows: TGCGCCAGCAGCTTGGATCGGCGCGGGACTAGCGGACAAGAGACCCAGTACTTC.

This sequence joins TRBV19 and TRBJ1-5; 11 bases match TRBD1. Germline loops: CDR1 LNHDA, CDR2 SQIVND (reference sequence). There are 16 residues in the CDR3. Losses at the gene ends were 7 bases for V and 1 base for J; bases not matched to a gene: 6. CDR3 sequence: CASNGQGAGSNQPQHF. The CDR3, as DNA: TGTGCCAGTAATGGACAGGGGGCGGGAAGCAATCAGCCCCAGCATTTT.

A single count supports this clone. The gene calls are TRBV6-5 and TRBJ2-5; perhaps D is TRBD1 or TRBD2 (5 bases each). In germline, CDR1 is MNHEY, CDR2 SVGAGI. V was cut by 2 bases and J by 5 bases, with 15 bases left in between. The CDR3 is 15 residues long. The CDR3 DNA reads as TGTGCCAGCAGTTACGGCCAGGGTAGGGAGGAGACCCAGTACTTC. Amino acids: CASSYGQGREETQYF.

The chain combines TRBV10-2 with TRBJ2-7; D is perhaps TRBD1 (6 bases). Germline V CDR1 and CDR2: WSHSY, SAAADI. Trimming stripped 5 bases from V and 5 bases from J, with 22 bases between. This CDR3 comprises 16 residues. The CDR3: CASSQETGSAVNEQYF. In nucleotides, the CDR3 is TGCGCCAGCAGTCAAGAGACAGGTTCGGCTGTCAACGAGCAGTACTTC.

This chain joins TRBV7-2 and TRBJ2-2, with D hard to call. V was pared by 1 base and J by 7 bases, with 10 bases between. Germline V CDR1 and CDR2: SGHTA, FQGNSA. The CDR3 is 14 amino acids. The CDR3 DNA sequence: TGTGCCAGCAGCTTAGTCGTGGGTGGCGGGGAGCTGTTTTTT. This gives the protein CASSLVVGGGELFF.

V gene TRBV29-1 combines with J gene TRBJ1-2; D is possibly TRBD1 (5 bases). The CDR3 has 13 amino acids. Germline values: CDR1 SQVTM, CDR2 ANQGSEA. Trimming removed 4 bases from V and 5 bases from J, with 14 bases in between. CDR3 residues: CSVGAGWNYGYTF. The CDR3, as DNA: TGCAGCGTTGGGGCAGGGTGGAATTATGGCTACACCTTC.